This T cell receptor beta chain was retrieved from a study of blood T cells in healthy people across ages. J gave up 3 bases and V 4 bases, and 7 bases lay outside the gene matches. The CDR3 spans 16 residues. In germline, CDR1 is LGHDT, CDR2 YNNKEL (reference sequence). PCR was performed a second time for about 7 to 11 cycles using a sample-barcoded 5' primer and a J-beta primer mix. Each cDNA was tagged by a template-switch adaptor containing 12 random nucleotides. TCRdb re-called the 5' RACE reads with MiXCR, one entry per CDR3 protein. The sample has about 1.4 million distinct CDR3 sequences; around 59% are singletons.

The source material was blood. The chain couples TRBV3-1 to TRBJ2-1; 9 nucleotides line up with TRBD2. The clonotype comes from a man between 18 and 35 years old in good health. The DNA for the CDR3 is TGTGCCAGCAGCCCCCTAGCGGGAACCCACTACAATGAGCAGTTCTTC. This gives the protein CASSPLAGTHYNEQFF.